The rows below give T cell receptor beta chains drawn from one sample of a study of spatial heterogeneity in lung cancer. TCRdb passed the 5' RACE reads through MiXCR, listing each CDR3 protein once. The repertoire holds 50,000 to 55,000 distinct CDR3 sequences, approximately 7% seen once, with about 3.1% in the top ten. The source was PBMCs, collected at surgery. The receptor set was obtained from a female donor with early-stage non-small cell lung cancer. Both conserved end residues are part of each CDR3. Fields, in order: V gene, D gene, J gene, clone size, CDR3 protein, CDR3 DNA. D genes are given only for firm matches. Rows give clone size only sometimes, using once, few, many, or a class for an expanded clone.

TRBV7-2	TRBD2	TRBJ2-6	.	CASSLGAGAVLGANVLTF	TGTGCCAGCAGCTTAGGAGCGGGGGCGGTACTAGGGGCCAACGTCCTGACTTTC
TRBV28	TRBD1	TRBJ2-2	many	CASQISPGTVRELFF	TGTGCCAGCCAGATCTCGCCCGGGACAGTAAGGGAGCTGTTTTTT
TRBV29-1	TRBD1	TRBJ2-4	many	CSVGLTGGRDIQYF	TGCAGCGTTGGATTGACAGGGGGCAGGGACATTCAGTACTTC
TRBV5-4	.	TRBJ2-2	many	CASSLEGGKSTGELFF	TGTGCCAGCAGCTTGGAGGGCGGGAAATCCACCGGGGAGCTGTTTTTT
TRBV29-1	TRBD2	TRBJ2-1	many	CSVEAGINEQFF	TGCAGCGTAGAAGCGGGGATCAATGAGCAGTTCTTC
TRBV27	.	TRBJ2-4	many	CASSGGPRNIQYF	TGTGCCAGCAGCGGCGGCCCCCGAAACATTCAGTACTTC
TRBV3-1	.	TRBJ1-1	many	CASSRGDEAFF	TGTGCCAGCAGCCGCGGGGATGAAGCTTTCTTT
TRBV29-1	.	TRBJ2-5	.	CSVRPGSGETQYF	TGCAGCGTCCGACCGGGATCGGGGGAGACCCAGTACTTC
TRBV12-3/TRBV12-4	.	TRBJ2-7	few	CASGKDRRGSYEQYF	TGTGCCAGCGGAAAAGACAGGCGGGGGTCCTACGAGCAGTACTTC
TRBV7-2	TRBD1	TRBJ1-1	.	CASSADRGSKAFF	TGTGCCAGCAGCGCAGACAGGGGAAGTAAAGCTTTCTTT
TRBV20-1	.	TRBJ2-7	many	CSASGRAEQYF	TGCAGTGCTAGCGGCCGGGCCGAGCAGTACTTC